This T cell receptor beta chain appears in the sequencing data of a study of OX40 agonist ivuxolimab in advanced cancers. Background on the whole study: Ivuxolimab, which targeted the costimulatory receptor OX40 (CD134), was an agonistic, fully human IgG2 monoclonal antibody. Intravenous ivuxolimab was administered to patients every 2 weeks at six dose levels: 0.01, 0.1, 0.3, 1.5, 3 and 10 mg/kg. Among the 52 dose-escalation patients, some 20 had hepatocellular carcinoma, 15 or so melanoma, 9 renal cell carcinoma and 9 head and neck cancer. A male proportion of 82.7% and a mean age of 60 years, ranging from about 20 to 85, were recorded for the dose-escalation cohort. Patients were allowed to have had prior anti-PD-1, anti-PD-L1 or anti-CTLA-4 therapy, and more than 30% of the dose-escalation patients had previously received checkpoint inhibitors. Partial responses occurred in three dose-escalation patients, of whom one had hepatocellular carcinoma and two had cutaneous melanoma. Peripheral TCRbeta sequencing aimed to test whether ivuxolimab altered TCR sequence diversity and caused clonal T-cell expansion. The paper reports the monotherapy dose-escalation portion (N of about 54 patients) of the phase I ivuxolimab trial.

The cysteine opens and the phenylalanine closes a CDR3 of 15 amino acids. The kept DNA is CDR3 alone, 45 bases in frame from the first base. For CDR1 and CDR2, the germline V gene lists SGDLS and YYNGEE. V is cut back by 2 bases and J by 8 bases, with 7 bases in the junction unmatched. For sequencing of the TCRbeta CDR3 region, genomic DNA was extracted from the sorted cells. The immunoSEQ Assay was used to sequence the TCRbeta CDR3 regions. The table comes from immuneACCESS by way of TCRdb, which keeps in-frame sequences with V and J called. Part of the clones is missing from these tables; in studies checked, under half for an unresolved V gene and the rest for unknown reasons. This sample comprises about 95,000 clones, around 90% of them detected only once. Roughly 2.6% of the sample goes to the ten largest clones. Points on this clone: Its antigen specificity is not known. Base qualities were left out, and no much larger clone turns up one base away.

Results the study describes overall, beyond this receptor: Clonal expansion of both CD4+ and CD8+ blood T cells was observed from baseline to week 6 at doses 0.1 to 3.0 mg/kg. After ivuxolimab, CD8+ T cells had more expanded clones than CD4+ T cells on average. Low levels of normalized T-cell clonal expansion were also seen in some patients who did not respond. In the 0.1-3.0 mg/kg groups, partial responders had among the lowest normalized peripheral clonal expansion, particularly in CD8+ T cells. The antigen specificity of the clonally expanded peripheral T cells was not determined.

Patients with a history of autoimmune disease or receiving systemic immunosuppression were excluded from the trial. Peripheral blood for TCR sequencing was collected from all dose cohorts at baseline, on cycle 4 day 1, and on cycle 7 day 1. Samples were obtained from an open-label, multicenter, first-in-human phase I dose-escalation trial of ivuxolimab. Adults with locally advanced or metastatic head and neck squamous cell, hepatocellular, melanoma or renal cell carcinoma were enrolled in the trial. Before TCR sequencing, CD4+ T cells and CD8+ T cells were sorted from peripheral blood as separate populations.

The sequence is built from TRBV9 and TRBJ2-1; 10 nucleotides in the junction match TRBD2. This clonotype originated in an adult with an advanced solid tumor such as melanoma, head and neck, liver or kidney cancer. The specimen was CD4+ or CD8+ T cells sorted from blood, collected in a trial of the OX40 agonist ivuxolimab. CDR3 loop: CASSVTSGVSYEQFF. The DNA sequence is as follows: TGTGCCAGCAGCGTTACTAGCGGGGTTAGTTATGAGCAGTTCTTC.